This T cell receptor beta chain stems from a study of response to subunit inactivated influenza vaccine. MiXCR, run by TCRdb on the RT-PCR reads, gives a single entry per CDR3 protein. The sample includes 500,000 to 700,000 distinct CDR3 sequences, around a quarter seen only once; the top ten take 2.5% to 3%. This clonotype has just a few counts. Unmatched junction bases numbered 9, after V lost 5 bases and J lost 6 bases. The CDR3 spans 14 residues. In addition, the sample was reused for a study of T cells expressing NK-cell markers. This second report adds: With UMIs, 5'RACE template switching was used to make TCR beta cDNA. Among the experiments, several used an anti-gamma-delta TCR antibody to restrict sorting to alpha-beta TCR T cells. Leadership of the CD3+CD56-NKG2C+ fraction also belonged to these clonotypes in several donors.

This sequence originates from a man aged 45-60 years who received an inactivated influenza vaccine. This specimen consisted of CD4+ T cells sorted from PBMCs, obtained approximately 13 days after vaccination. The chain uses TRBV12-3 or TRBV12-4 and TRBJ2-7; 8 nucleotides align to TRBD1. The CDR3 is CASSRARTGSEQYF. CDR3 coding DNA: TGTGCCAGCAGTCGAGCCCGGACAGGGAGCGAGCAGTACTTC.